Below, 3 T cell receptor beta chains from the same sample are listed, as sequenced in a study of cytomegalovirus exposure and HLA in healthy donors. Sequenced by immunoSEQ multiplex PCR; TCRdb stores in-frame clones only, minus some. The sample consists of around 400,000 clones, about nine tenths of them appearing once. The sample taken for sequencing was PBMCs. The receptors stem from a young woman in good health and CMV-seronegative.

This chain links TRBV6-6 with TRBJ2-3; 9 bases are shared with TRBD2. Germline V gene sequence: CDR1 MNHNY, CDR2 SVGAGI (reference sequence). V gave up 7 bases and J gave up 6 bases; unmatched junction bases: 11. This CDR3 spans 15 amino acids. CDR3 in amino acids: CASILSGGSVDTQYF. In nucleotides, the CDR3 is TGTGCCAGCATATTAAGCGGGGGGAGCGTGGATACGCAGTATTTT.

The chain couples TRBV5-5 to TRBJ2-7, with a possible D match to TRBD1 (6 bases). Germline V gene data show CDR1 as SGHKS and CDR2 as YYEKEE (reference sequence). This CDR3 is 15 amino acids long. The V and J ends lost 4 bases and 2 bases respectively, with 16 bases between them. As DNA, the CDR3 is TGTGCCAGCAGCGGGACACAGTCCCTTACCTACGAGCAGTACTTC. As protein: CASSGTQSLTYEQYF.

This chain joins TRBV11-2 and TRBJ2-7; D might be TRBD2 (5 bases). V was pared by 1 base and J by 0 bases, with 10 bases between. The CDR3 runs to 15 residues. Germline CDR1 and CDR2: SGHAT and FQNNGV. CDR3 sequence (DNA): TGTGCCAGCAGCTTAGGGGCTAGCCTCTCCTACGAGCAGTACTTC. It yields the protein CASSLGASLSYEQYF.